This T cell receptor beta chain was identified in a study of blood T cell repertoires in COVID-19. In germline, CDR1 is SGHTA, CDR2 FQGTGA. The V end was cut by 6 bases, the J end by 0 bases, with 19 bases between. This CDR3 spans 17 amino acids. Under the authors' procedure: Researchers report that nucleated cell counts were estimated from reference gene primer amplification. Profiled with immunoSEQ multiplex PCR; TCRdb holds only in-frame clones, not every one. Clone size and the V and J calls come from that table; the DNA yielded D and trimming. The sample holds 130,000 or so clones, around 85% seen once.

The chain joins TRBV7-3 to TRBJ2-3, with D perhaps matching TRBD2 (5 bases). This receptor was obtained from a woman of 80 years or more with acute or convalescent COVID-19. The material sequenced was peripheral blood. CDR3 sequence: CASSHGRVTRSTDTQYF. In nucleotides, the CDR3 is TGTGCCAGCAGTCACGGGCGGGTCACCCGAAGCACAGATACGCAGTATTTT.